These 10 T cell receptor beta chains came from one sample sequenced in a study of blood T cells in healthy people across ages (dated by TCRdb to 2013 to 2016). Libraries were built with 5' RACE. Instrument on record: Illumina HiSeq 2500. A second about 6 to 11 cycle PCR used a sample-barcoded 5' primer and a J-beta primer mix. Through fastp at Q25 and MiXCR, TCRdb rebuilt clones from the public reads, retaining in-frame beta chains. When rows share a CDR3 protein, they turn into one entry using the most common DNA and genes. The sample has around 800,000 distinct CDR3 sequences on record, about 26% of them singletons. The ten top clones hold approximately 2.9% of the sample. This sample was also put to use in a study of T cells of mothers and their children.

Sequencing was done on a sample of blood. The receptor set was obtained from a boy between 10 and 17 years old in good health.

This clonotype was recorded a few times. This chain links TRBV28 with TRBJ1-5; 7 positions match TRBD1. CDR1 MDHEN and CDR2 SYDVKM come from the germline V gene. The CDR3 length is 18 residues. V lost 8 bases to trimming and J lost 9 bases; unmatched junction nucleotides: 25. CDR3 protein: CASLIGESDRWGLGPQHF. The CDR3 bases are TGTGCCAGCCTAATAGGGGAATCGGACAGGTGGGGCTTGGGGCCCCAGCATTTT.

This clonotype occurred many times. A junction end diverges from the germline sequence, so it may reflect a read error. The chain recombines TRBV12-3 or TRBV12-4 with TRBJ1-2; the D gene is possibly TRBD1 (5 bases). The CDR3 covers 12 residues. The CDR3 nucleotides read TGTGCCAGCAGCTTAGGGGAGTATGGCTACACCTTC. Translation gives CASSLGEYGYTF.

The chain's CDR3 is CASSLASYDYEQFF. DNA of the CDR3: TGTGCCAGCAGCTTAGCGAGTTACGATTATGAGCAGTTCTTC. This rearrangement joins TRBV7-9 to TRBJ2-1; no firm D call. CDR1 and CDR2 from the germline V gene are SEHNR and FQNEAQ (reference sequence). This CDR3 comprises 14 residues. Trimming shortened V by 0 bases and J by 8 bases, and 11 bases separated the two germline ends.

The chain joins TRBV10-3 to TRBJ2-6; 10 bases are a match to TRBD1. The junction had 7 bases not matched to a gene; V was cut back by 0 bases and J by 2 bases. The CDR3 spans 19 residues. CDR1 is ENHRY and CDR2 is SYGVKD in the germline V gene. In nucleotides, the CDR3 is TGTGCCATCAGTGAGTCATCGGGGACAGGGGTAACTGGGGCCAACGTCCTGACTTTC. Its translation: CAISESSGTGVTGANVLTF.

The CDR3 reads CSAKEGSRVNSPLHF. The CDR3, as DNA: TGCAGTGCTAAGGAAGGGAGCAGGGTGAATTCACCCCTCCACTTT. The chain uses TRBV20-1 and TRBJ1-6, with D maybe TRBD1 (5 bases). V was cut by 4 bases and J by 7 bases, with 17 bases left in between. The CDR3 is made up of 15 amino acids. Per the germline V gene, CDR1 is DFQATT and CDR2 is SNEGSKA (reference sequence).

The chain links TRBV9 to TRBJ2-7, with 8 nucleotides matching TRBD1. Per germline, CDR1 SGDLS and CDR2 YYNGEE. The trim removed 4 bases at V and 3 bases at J, leaving 9 bases unmatched. The CDR3 is made up of 15 amino acids. The CDR3 here is CASSTEAQGVYEQYF. The DNA of the CDR3 is TGTGCCAGCAGCACAGAGGCACAGGGGGTCTACGAGCAGTACTTC.

This clonotype is a singleton in its sample. At one of its ends the junction is not consistent with the germline gene, which may arise from a read error. The J gene is TRBJ1-1, the V gene TRBV9; possibly TRBD1 for D (5 bases). The germline V gene encodes CDR1 SGDLS and CDR2 YYNGEE. The CDR3 runs 16 residues. CDR3 DNA: TGCGCCAGCAGCGTAGATCTTTCTGGGTGGGGGACTGAAGCTTTCTTT. Protein: CASSVDLSGWGTEAFF.

This clonotype was seen a handful of times. The chain combines TRBV11-3 with TRBJ2-2; TRBD1 aligns across 12 bases. The ends lost 5 bases at V and 3 bases at J; junction bases unmatched: 7. This CDR3 comprises 17 residues. Per the germline V gene, CDR1 is SGHNT and CDR2 is YENEEA. The CDR3, as DNA: TGTGCCAGCAGCGCGTCCGGGACAGGGGGCCACACCGGGGAGCTGTTTTTT. Protein product: CASSASGTGGHTGELFF.

Only a few counts were recorded for this clonotype. The chain has TRBV28 and TRBJ2-3; the match to TRBD2 covers 11 bases. CDR3 length: 17 residues. J was trimmed by 1 base and V by 1 base; bases with no gene match: 4. Germline lookup yields CDR1 MDHEN and CDR2 SYDVKM. The CDR3 reads CASSLSTSGARTDTQYF. CDR3 bases: TGTGCCAGCAGTTTATCGACTAGCGGGGCTCGCACAGATACGCAGTATTTT.

This clonotype has more than one count but fewer than ten. The gene calls are TRBV6-5 and TRBJ2-2; D is possibly TRBD1 (5 bases). Trimming pared 0 bases from V and 1 base from J, leaving 15 bases between. This CDR3 comprises 18 residues. CDR1 is MNHEY, CDR2 SVGAGI, per germline. CDR3 sequence reads: CASSYSSGGAWNTGELFF. CDR3 DNA: TGTGCCAGCAGTTACTCGTCGGGTGGGGCTTGGAACACCGGGGAGCTGTTTTTT.